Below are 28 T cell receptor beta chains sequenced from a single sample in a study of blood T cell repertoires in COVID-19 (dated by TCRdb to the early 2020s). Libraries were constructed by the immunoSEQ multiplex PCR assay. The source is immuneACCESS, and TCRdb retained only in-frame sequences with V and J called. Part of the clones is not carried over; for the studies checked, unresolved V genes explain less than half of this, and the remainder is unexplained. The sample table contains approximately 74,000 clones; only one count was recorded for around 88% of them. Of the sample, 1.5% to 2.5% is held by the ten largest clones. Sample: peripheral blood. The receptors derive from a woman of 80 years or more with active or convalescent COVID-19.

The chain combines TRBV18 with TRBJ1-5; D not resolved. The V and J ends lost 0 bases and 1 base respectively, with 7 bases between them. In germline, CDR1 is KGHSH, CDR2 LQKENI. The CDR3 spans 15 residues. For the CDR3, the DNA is TGTGCCAGCTCACCACCCGACTTCAGCAATCAGCCCCAGCATTTT. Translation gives CASSPPDFSNQPQHF.

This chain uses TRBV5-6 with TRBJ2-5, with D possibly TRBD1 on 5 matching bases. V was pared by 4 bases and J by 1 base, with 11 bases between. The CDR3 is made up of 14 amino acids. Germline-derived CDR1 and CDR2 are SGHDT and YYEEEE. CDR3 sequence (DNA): TGTGCCAGCAGCCCAACAGGAGTCCAAGAGACCCAGTACTTC. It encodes CASSPTGVQETQYF.

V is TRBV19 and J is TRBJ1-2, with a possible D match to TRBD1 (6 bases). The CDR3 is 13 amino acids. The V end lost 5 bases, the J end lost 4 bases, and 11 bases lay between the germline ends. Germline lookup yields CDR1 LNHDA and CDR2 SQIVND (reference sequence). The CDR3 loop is CASSDRPSYGYTF. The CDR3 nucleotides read TGTGCCAGTAGTGACAGGCCCAGCTATGGCTACACCTTC.

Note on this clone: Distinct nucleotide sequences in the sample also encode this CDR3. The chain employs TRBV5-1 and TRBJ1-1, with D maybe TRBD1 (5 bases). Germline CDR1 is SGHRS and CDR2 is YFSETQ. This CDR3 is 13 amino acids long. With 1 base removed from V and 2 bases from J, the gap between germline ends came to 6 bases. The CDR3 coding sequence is TGCGCCAGCAGCTTGCAGGGTAACACTGAAGCTTTCTTT. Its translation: CASSLQGNTEAFF.

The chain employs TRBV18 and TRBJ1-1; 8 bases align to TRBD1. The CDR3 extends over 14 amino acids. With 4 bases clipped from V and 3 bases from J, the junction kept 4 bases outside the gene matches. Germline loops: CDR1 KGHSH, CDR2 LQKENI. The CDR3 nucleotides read TGTGCCAGCTCACGGACAGGGTTGGACACTGAAGCTTTCTTT. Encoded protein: CASSRTGLDTEAFF. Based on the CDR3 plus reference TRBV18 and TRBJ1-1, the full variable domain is NAGVMQNPRHLVRRRGQEARLRCSPMKGHSHVYWYRQLPEEGLKFMVYLQKENIIDESGMPKERFSAEFPKEGPSILRIQQVVRGDSAAYFCASSRTGLDTEAFFGQGTRLTVV.

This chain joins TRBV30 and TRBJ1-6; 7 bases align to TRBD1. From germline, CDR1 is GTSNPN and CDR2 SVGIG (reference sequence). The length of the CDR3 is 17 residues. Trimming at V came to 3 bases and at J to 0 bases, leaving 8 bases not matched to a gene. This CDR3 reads CAWRPRQGSSYNSPLHF. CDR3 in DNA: TGTGCCTGGAGACCCCGACAGGGAAGCTCCTATAATTCACCCCTCCACTTT.

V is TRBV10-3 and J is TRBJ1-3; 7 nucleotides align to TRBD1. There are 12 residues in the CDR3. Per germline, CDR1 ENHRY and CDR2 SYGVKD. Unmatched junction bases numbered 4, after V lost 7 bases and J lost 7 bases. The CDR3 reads CAIMNRGNTIYF. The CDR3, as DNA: TGTGCCATCATGAACAGGGGTAACACCATATATTTT.

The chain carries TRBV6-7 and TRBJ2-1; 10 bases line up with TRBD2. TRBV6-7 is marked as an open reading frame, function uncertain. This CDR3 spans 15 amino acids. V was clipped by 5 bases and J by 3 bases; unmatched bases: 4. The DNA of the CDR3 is TGTGCCAGCAGTCGGACTAGCGGATGCTACAATGAGCAGTTCTTC. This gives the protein CASSRTSGCYNEQFF.

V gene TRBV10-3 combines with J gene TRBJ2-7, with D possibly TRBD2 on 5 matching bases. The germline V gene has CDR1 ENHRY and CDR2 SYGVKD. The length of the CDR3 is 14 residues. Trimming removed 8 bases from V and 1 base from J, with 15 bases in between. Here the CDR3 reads CAICGQTGSYEQYF. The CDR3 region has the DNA TGTGCCATCTGTGGCCAAACGGGATCCTACGAGCAGTACTTC.

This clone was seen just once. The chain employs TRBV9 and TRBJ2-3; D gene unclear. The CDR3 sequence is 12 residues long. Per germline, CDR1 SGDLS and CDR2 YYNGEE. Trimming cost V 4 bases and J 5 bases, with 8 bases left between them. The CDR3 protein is CASSPSGDTQYF. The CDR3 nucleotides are TGTGCCAGCAGCCCATCGGGAGATACGCAGTATTTT.

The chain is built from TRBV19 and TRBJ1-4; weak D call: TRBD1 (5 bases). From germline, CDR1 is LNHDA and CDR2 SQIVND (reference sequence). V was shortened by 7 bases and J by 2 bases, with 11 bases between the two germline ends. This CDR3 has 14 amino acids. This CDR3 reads CASNPGFTNEKLFF. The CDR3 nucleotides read TGTGCCAGTAACCCAGGGTTCACTAATGAAAAACTGTTTTTT.

CDR3 loop: CASSLAGEDYEQYF. Written as DNA, the CDR3 is TGTGCCAGCAGCTTAGCGGGGGAGGACTACGAGCAGTACTTC. The chain recombines TRBV7-6 with TRBJ2-7, with D possibly matching TRBD2 (6 bases). From germline, CDR1 is SGHVS and CDR2 FNYEAQ. Deletions cut 0 bases from V and 3 bases from J, with 9 bases between. CDR3 length equals 14 residues.

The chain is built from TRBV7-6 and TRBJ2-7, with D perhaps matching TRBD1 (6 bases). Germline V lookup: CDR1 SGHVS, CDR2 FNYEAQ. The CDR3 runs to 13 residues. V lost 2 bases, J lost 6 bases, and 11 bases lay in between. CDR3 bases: TGTGCCAGCAGCTTAAAACAGGGTGCCGAGCAGTACTTC. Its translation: CASSLKQGAEQYF.

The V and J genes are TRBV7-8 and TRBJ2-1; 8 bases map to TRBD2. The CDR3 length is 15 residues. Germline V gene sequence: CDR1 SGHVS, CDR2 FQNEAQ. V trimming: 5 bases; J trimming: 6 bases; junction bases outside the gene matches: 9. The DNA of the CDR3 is TGTGCCAGCAGCATACCCTTCCGGGAGGGCAATGAGCAGTTCTTC. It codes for CASSIPFREGNEQFF. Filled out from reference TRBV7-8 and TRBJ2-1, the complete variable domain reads GAGVSQSPRYKVAKRGQDVALRCDPISGHVSLFWYQQALGQGPEFLTYFQNEAQLDKSGLPSDRFFAERPEGSVSTLKIQRTQQEDSAVYLCASSIPFREGNEQFFGPGTRLTVL.

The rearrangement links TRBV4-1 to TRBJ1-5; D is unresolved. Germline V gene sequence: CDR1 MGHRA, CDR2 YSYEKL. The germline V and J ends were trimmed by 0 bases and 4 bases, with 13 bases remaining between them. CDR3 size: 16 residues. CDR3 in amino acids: CASSQDRGSQNQPQHF. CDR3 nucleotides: TGCGCCAGCAGCCAAGATCGCGGGTCGCAAAATCAGCCCCAGCATTTT.

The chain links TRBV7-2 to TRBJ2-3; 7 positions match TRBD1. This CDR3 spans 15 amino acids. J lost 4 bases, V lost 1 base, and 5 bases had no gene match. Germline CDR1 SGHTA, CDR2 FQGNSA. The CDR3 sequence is CASSLGGGRADTQYF. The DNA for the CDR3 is TGTGCCAGCAGCTTAGGAGGGGGCCGGGCAGATACGCAGTATTTT.

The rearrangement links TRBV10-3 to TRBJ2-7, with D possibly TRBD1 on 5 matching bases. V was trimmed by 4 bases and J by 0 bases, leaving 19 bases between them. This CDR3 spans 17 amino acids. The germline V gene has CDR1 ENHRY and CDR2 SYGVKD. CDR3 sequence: CAISGRGKTAISYEQYF. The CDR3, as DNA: TGTGCCATCAGTGGAAGGGGAAAGACAGCGATCTCCTACGAGCAGTACTTC.

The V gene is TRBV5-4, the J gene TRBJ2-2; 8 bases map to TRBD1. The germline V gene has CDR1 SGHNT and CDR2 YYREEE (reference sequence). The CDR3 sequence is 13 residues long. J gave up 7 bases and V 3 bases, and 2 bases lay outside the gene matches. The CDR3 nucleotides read TGTGCCAGCAGCTCAGGGGGCATCGGGGAGCTGTTTTTT. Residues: CASSSGGIGELFF.

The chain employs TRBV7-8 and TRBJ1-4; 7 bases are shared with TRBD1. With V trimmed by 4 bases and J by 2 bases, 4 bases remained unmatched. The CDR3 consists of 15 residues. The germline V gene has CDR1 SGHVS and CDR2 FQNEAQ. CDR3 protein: CASSSIQGTNEKLFF. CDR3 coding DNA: TGTGCCAGCAGCTCAATACAGGGGACTAATGAAAAACTGTTTTTT.

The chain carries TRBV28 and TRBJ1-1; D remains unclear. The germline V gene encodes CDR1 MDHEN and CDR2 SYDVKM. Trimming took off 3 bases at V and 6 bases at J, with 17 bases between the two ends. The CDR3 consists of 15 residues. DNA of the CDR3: TGTGCCAGCAGTTTGGCGGGCCAGGAGATCGCTGAAGCTTTCTTT. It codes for CASSLAGQEIAEAFF.

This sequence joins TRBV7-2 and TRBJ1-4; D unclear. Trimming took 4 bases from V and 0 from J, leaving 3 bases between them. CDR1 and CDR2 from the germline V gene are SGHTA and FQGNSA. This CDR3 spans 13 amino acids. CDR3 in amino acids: CASSSSTNEKLFF. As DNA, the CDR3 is TGTGCCAGCAGCTCTTCAACTAATGAAAAACTGTTTTTT.

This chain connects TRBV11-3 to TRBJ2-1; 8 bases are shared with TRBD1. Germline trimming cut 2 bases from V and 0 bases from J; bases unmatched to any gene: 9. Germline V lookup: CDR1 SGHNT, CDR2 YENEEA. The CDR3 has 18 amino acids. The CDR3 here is CASSLRSGGPGSYNEQFF. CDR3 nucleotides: TGTGCCAGCAGCTTACGGTCAGGGGGCCCTGGCTCCTACAATGAGCAGTTCTTC.

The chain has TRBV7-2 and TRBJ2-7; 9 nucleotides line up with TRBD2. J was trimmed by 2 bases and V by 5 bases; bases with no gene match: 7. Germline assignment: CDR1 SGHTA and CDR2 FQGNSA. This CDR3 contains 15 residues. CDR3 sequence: CASSPGTSRAYEQYF. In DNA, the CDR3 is TGTGCCAGCAGCCCCGGGACTAGCCGTGCCTACGAGCAGTACTTC.

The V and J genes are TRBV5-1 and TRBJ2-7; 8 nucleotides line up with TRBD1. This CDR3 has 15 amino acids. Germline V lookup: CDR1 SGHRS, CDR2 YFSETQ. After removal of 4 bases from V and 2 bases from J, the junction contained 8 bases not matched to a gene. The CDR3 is CASSIGTGRAYEQYF. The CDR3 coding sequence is TGCGCCAGCAGCATAGGGACAGGCAGGGCCTACGAGCAGTACTTC. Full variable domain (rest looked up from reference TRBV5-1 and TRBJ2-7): KAGVTQTPRYLIKTRGQQVTLSCSPISGHRSVSWYQQTPGQGLQFLFEYFSETQRNKGNFPGRFSGRQFSNSRSEMNVSTLELGDSALYLCASSIGTGRAYEQYFGPGTRLTVT.

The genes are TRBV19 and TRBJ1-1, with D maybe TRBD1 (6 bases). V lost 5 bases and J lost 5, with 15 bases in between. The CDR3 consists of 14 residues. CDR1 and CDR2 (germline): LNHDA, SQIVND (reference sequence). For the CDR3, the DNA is TGTGCCAGTAGTTTCTCAGGGGTGCGGACTGAAGCTTTCTTT. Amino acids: CASSFSGVRTEAFF.

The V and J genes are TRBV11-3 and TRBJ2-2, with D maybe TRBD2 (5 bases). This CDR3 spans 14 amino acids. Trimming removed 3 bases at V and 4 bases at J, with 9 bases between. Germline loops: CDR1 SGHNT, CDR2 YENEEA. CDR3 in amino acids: CASSLRRATGELFF. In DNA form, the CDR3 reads TGTGCCAGCAGCTTGAGGCGGGCCACCGGGGAGCTGTTTTTT.

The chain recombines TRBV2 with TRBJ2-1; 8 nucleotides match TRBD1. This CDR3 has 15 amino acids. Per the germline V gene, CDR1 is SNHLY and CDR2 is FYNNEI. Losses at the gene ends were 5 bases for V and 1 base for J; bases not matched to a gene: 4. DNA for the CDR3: TGTGCCAGCAGTATGACAGGGGATTCCTACAATGAGCAGTTCTTC. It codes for CASSMTGDSYNEQFF.

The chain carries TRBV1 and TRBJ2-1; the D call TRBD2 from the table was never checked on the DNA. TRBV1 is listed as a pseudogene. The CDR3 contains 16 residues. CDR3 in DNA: TGCACCAGCAGCAATCCCCCGGGAGGGGGCCTGAGTGAGCAGTTCTTC. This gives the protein CTSSNPPGGGLSEQFF.